The 16 T cell receptor beta chains in this list originate from one sample, sequenced in a study of human T cells and chemical hapten exposure. TCRdb reanalysed the RACE reads using MiXCR and keeps one entry per CDR3 protein. The data contain around 200,000 distinct CDR3 sequences, around 30% of them singletons. Time point: pre-sensitization, week 0. Treatment here: therapeutic diphenylcyclopropenone sensitization with weekly scalp DPC. The input for sequencing was whole blood, taken in connection with sensitization to the hapten diphenylcyclopropenone (DPC). The source of these receptors is a woman aged 25 to 39 with alopecia areata. Some clones in this sample may be carry-over from other donors' samples.

This clonotype was picked up a small number of times. The chain carries TRBV6-1 and TRBJ1-5; 9 bases map to TRBD1. The length of the CDR3 is 14 residues. The V and J ends lost 4 bases and 7 bases, in that order; junction bases with no gene match: 5. Germline lookup yields CDR1 MNHNS and CDR2 SASEGT. CDR3 loop: CASSAYRGPQPQHF. The CDR3 region has the DNA TGTGCCAGCAGTGCTTACAGGGGGCCACAGCCCCAGCATTTT.

CDR3 in amino acids: CASRYDRGGQPQHF. The CDR3 coding sequence is TGTGCCAGCAGATATGACAGGGGTGGTCAGCCCCAGCATTTT. The chain has TRBV6-1 and TRBJ1-5; 8 nucleotides line up with TRBD1. V dropped 6 bases and J dropped 6; count of bases not matched to a gene: 7. This CDR3 is 14 amino acids long. Germline CDR1 is MNHNS and CDR2 is SASEGT.

The rearrangement uses TRBV13 and TRBJ1-1; D might be TRBD1 (5 bases). V gave up 1 base and J gave up 4 bases, with 10 bases separating them. The CDR3 sequence is 14 residues long. Germline V lookup: CDR1 PRHDT, CDR2 FYEKMQ (reference sequence). Here the CDR3 reads CASSLEQVSTEAFF. CDR3 nucleotide sequence: TGTGCCAGCAGCTTAGAACAGGTGAGCACTGAAGCTTTCTTT.

This clonotype was found a few times. The gene calls are TRBV28 and TRBJ2-4; TRBD2 matches 7 bases. The CDR3 has 13 residues. Germline assignment: CDR1 MDHEN and CDR2 SYDVKM. Losses at the gene ends were 8 bases for V and 0 bases for J; bases not matched to a gene: 1. For the CDR3, the DNA is TGTGCCAGCGCGGGAGAAGCCAAAAACATTCAGTACTTC. Protein: CASAGEAKNIQYF. Full variable domain (outside the CDR3, taken from reference TRBV28 and TRBJ2-4): DVKVTQSSRYLVKRTGEKVFLECVQDMDHENMFWYRQDPGLGLRLIYFSYDVKMKEKGDIPEGYSVSREKKERFSLILESASTNQTSMYLCASAGEAKNIQYFGAGTRLSVL.

This chain joins TRBV20-1 and TRBJ1-1; D is undetermined. The CDR3 contains 14 residues. Germline V gives CDR1 DFQATT, CDR2 SNEGSKA (reference sequence). V was trimmed by 0 bases and J by 6 bases, leaving 14 bases between them. This CDR3 reads CSARDPPPSSEAFF. The CDR3 region has the DNA TGCAGTGCTAGAGATCCCCCTCCCTCGTCTGAAGCTTTCTTT.

This clonotype has ten or more counts. This chain uses TRBV2 with TRBJ1-1, with a possible D match to TRBD1 (5 bases). CDR1 is SNHLY and CDR2 is FYNNEI in the germline V gene. The ends were cut back, 10 bases at V and 4 bases at J, with 13 bases in the middle. The length of the CDR3 is 12 residues. CDR3 in DNA: TGTGCCATCCCCCGGGGGGGCACTGAAGCTTTCTTT. Residues: CAIPRGGTEAFF.

This clonotype was counted a few times. The chain combines TRBV11-2 with TRBJ2-1; possible D gene TRBD1, 6 bases. The germline V gene has CDR1 SGHAT and CDR2 FQNNGV. This CDR3 region has 14 residues. Between the trimmed V and J ends, which lost 5 bases and 9 bases, there was a span of 17 bases. CDR3 protein: CASSEISTRGEQFF. In DNA, the CDR3 is TGTGCCAGCAGCGAGATATCAACCAGGGGTGAGCAGTTCTTC. Looking up the rest from reference TRBV11-2 and TRBJ2-1 gives the full variable domain: EAGVAQSPRYKIIEKRQSVAFWCNPISGHATLYWYQQILGQGPKLLIQFQNNGVVDDSQLPKDRFSAERLKGVDSTLKIQPAKLEDSAVYLCASSEISTRGEQFFGPGTRLTVL.

This clonotype was observed a few times. The rearrangement uses TRBV5-1 and TRBJ2-7; TRBD2 might be the D (6 bases). The germline CDR1 and CDR2 sequences are SGHRS and YFSETQ. The germline V and J ends were trimmed by 2 bases and 7 bases, with 19 bases remaining between them. This CDR3 has 15 residues. CDR3: CASSLQTGTSREQYF. The CDR3 DNA is TGCGCCAGCAGCTTACAAACCGGGACTTCAAGAGAGCAGTACTTC.

The rearrangement links TRBV28 to TRBJ1-6; D call uncertain. The germline V and J ends were trimmed by 2 bases and 0 bases, with 5 bases remaining between them. The CDR3 totals 15 residues. Germline CDR1 and CDR2: MDHEN and SYDVKM. The CDR3 bases are TGTGCCAGCAGTTTACAGAGCTCCTATAATTCACCCCTCCACTTT. This sequence encodes CASSLQSSYNSPLHF.

V gene TRBV12-3 or TRBV12-4 combines with J gene TRBJ1-1; D is perhaps TRBD1 (5 bases). Between the trimmed V and J ends, which lost 4 bases and 6 bases, there was a span of 24 bases. There are 17 residues in the CDR3. The CDR3 DNA sequence: TGTGCCAGCAGTTCTGGGGCGTCCGGGAGAATATACGCTGAAGCTTTCTTT. This codes for CASSSGASGRIYAEAFF.

This clonotype was detected a few times. The rearrangement joins TRBV6-2 or TRBV6-3 to TRBJ2-7; D tentatively reads TRBD1 or TRBD2 (6 bases each). Deletions cut 2 bases from V and 2 bases from J, with 10 bases between. Germline CDR1 and CDR2: MNHEY and SVGEGT. CDR3 length equals 14 residues. In nucleotides, the CDR3 is TGTGCCAGCAGTTACACGGGGGCTACCTACGAGCAGTACTTC. Residues: CASSYTGATYEQYF.

The CDR3 region is CASSESYPTDTQYF. CDR3 sequence (DNA): TGTGCCAGCAGCGAAAGCTATCCTACAGATACGCAGTATTTT. The V call is TRBV11-3, the J call TRBJ2-3; D is ambiguous. Trimming pared 5 bases from V and 3 bases from J, leaving 12 bases between. The germline V gene encodes CDR1 SGHNT and CDR2 YENEEA. This CDR3 comprises 14 residues. Full variable domain (rest looked up from reference TRBV11-3 and TRBJ2-3): EAGVVQSPRYKIIEKKQPVAFWCNPISGHNTLYWYLQNLGQGPELLIRYENEEAVDDSQLPKDRFSAERLKGVDSTLKIQPAELGDSAVYLCASSESYPTDTQYFGPGTRLTVL.

Ten or more counts support this clonotype. The rearrangement links TRBV29-1 to TRBJ2-7, with 7 bases aligning to TRBD2. Germline CDR1 reads SQVTM; CDR2 reads ANQGSEA. There are 12 residues in the CDR3. Losses at the gene ends were 7 bases for V and 5 bases for J; bases not matched to a gene: 8. The CDR3 region has the DNA TGCAGCGCTGAGGCCGGGAGGAACGAGCAGTACTTC. It specifies CSAEAGRNEQYF.

As concerns this clonotype: Given the absence of the conserved phenylalanine or tryptophan at the CDR3 end, a read error is likely. The chain couples TRBV11-2 to TRBJ1-4, with a tentative D call TRBD1 (5 bases). CDR1 is SGHAT, CDR2 FQNNGV, per germline. This CDR3 has 15 residues. Trimming pared 0 bases from V and 7 bases from J, leaving 12 bases between. DNA of the CDR3: TGTGCCAGCAGCTTAGATTGGTTCGGGGCTGAAAAACTGTTTCTT. Translation gives CASSLDWFGAEKLFL.

This clonotype was detected only a few times. The chain uses TRBV28 and TRBJ2-7; 8 bases agree with TRBD1. The CDR3 spans 14 residues. From germline, CDR1 is MDHEN and CDR2 SYDVKM. J was trimmed by 2 bases and V by 6 bases; bases with no gene match: 6. DNA of the CDR3: TGTGCCAGCAGGACACCGGGACAGGCCTACGAGCAGTACTTC. It specifies CASRTPGQAYEQYF. The complete variable domain, with remaining parts taken from reference TRBV28 and TRBJ2-7, reads DVKVTQSSRYLVKRTGEKVFLECVQDMDHENMFWYRQDPGLGLRLIYFSYDVKMKEKGDIPEGYSVSREKKERFSLILESASTNQTSMYLCASRTPGQAYEQYFGPGTRLTVT.

This chain uses TRBV29-1 with TRBJ1-2, with TRBD1 matching over 10 bases. The CDR3 is made up of 12 amino acids. Germline V gene lookup returns CDR1 SQVTM and CDR2 ANQGSEA. The ends lost 6 bases at V and 8 bases at J; junction bases unmatched: 6. The CDR3 DNA is TGCAGCGTAGACAGGGGGCAAGGAGGCTACACCTTC. Its translation is CSVDRGQGGYTF.